This TCR beta chain was retrieved from a study of cytomegalovirus exposure and HLA in healthy donors. Germline CDR1 reads SGHRS; CDR2 reads YFSETQ. The CDR3 is made up of 18 amino acids. V trimming: 5 bases; J trimming: 7 bases; junction bases outside the gene matches: 18. A single count supports this clone. The antigen remains unidentified. Study-level points and caveats: Cytomegalovirus status was reportedly diagnosed by the classifier with high specificity and sensitivity. Altogether, around 160 TCR beta chains were recorded as cytomegalovirus-associated. Later analysis associated a missense DCLRE1C variant with TCR beta V- and J-gene trimming.

The PCR contained 60 Vbeta and 13 Jbeta primers. Clones were read by immunoSEQ multiplex PCR, and TCRdb kept only the in-frame ones, dropping some. Of more than 150,000 clones in the sample, about 90% were seen once. The chain links TRBV5-1 to TRBJ1-6; 7 nucleotides align to TRBD1. The receptor was derived from a girl less than two years old in good health and CMV-seronegative. Input material: PBMCs. CDR3 coding DNA: TGCGCCAGCAGTTACAGGGGAAGTACCCCCACCCGGAATTCACCCCTCCACTTT. Amino acids: CASSYRGSTPTRNSPLHF.